The following is a T cell receptor (beta chain) sequence with its context. No fewer than 5 micrograms of total RNA were isolated from every sample. The germline V gene has CDR1 SGHVS and CDR2 FNYEAQ. Trimming removed 0 bases from V and 8 bases from J; junction bases left unmatched: 21. The CDR3 runs 19 residues. A second PCR, run for roughly 7 to 12 cycles, used a sample-barcoded 5' primer plus a J-beta primer mix. CDR3-containing paired-end reads numbering at least 2.5 million came from each sample. TCRdb itself ran the 5' RACE reads through MiXCR, one entry per CDR3 protein. The repertoire holds about 700,000 distinct CDR3 sequences, with 32% as singletons. The entry originates in a study of blood T cells in healthy people across ages. Study in general: Template switching caught about one barcoded beta molecule for each two T cells.

V usage is TRBV7-6 and J usage is TRBJ1-2, with 7 bases identical to TRBD1. The source is an elderly woman in good health. Sequencing was carried out using blood. CDR3 bases: TGTGCCAGCAGCTTAGCGTCCGAGACAGGGTTTAGCCAAGGGGGCGGCTACACCTTC. Its translation: CASSLASETGFSQGGGYTF.